The 14 T cell receptor beta chains listed next were all sequenced from one sample in a study of OX40 agonist ivuxolimab in advanced cancers. TCRdb's copy holds only in-frame clones and misses some; the assay was immunoSEQ multiplex PCR. This table has 150,000 to 180,000 clones, 94% appearing once. Sequenced material: CD4+ or CD8+ T cells sorted from blood, taken in a trial of the OX40 agonist ivuxolimab. The receptor source for this set is an adult with an advanced solid tumor such as melanoma, head and neck, liver or kidney cancer.

This chain connects TRBV6-5 to TRBJ1-6; 7 bases agree with TRBD1. Germline V gives CDR1 MNHEY, CDR2 SVGAGI. J lost 3 bases, V lost 5 bases, and 4 bases had no gene match. The CDR3 covers 15 residues. CDR3 in DNA: TGTGCCAGCAGTCCGGGGACAGACTATAATTCACCCCTCCACTTT. Its translation is CASSPGTDYNSPLHF.

This clone was observed once. This chain connects TRBV7-2 to TRBJ2-5; weak D call: TRBD2 (6 bases). Germline V gives CDR1 SGHTA, CDR2 FQGNSA. Trimming stripped 2 bases from V and 5 bases from J, with 15 bases between. This CDR3 has 15 residues. The CDR3 nucleotides are TGTGCCAGCAGCTTACAAACTAGCCGCCTGGAGACCCAGTACTTC. This gives the protein CASSLQTSRLETQYF.

This chain connects TRBV19 to TRBJ2-7; D is perhaps TRBD1 (5 bases). The germline V gene encodes CDR1 LNHDA and CDR2 SQIVND (reference sequence). CDR3 length: 16 amino acids. V dropped 3 bases and J dropped 0 bases, with 15 bases sitting between them. The CDR3 protein is CASSIRHRQSSYEQYF. The CDR3 bases are TGTGCCAGTAGTATCCGTCATCGACAGAGCTCCTACGAGCAGTACTTC.

The gene calls are TRBV19 and TRBJ1-1, with TRBD1 matching 9 bases. The CDR3 contains 16 residues. After removal of 4 bases from V and 1 base from J, the junction contained 7 bases not matched to a gene. Germline CDR1 LNHDA, CDR2 SQIVND (reference sequence). The CDR3 region is CASSNRPTGGNTEAFF. The DNA for the CDR3 is TGTGCCAGTAGTAACCGACCGACAGGGGGGAACACTGAAGCTTTCTTT.

This clone was found once. The chain has TRBV7-2 and TRBJ2-7; TRBD1 aligns across 9 bases. With 4 bases clipped from V and 7 bases from J, the junction kept 11 bases outside the gene matches. CDR3 length: 15 amino acids. Germline V gene lookup returns CDR1 SGHTA and CDR2 FQGNSA. The CDR3 loop is CASSSRTGATGEQYF. CDR3 in DNA: TGTGCCAGCAGCTCGCGGACAGGGGCGACGGGAGAGCAGTACTTC.

This chain joins TRBV6-1 and TRBJ2-7; D is undetermined. The CDR3 contains 15 residues. Germline loops: CDR1 MNHNS, CDR2 SASEGT. V dropped 5 bases and J dropped 2 bases, with 16 bases sitting between them. This CDR3 is CASSPAPGGAYEQYF. As DNA, the CDR3 is TGTGCCAGCAGTCCCGCCCCAGGTGGGGCCTACGAGCAGTACTTC.

This chain uses TRBV7-2 with TRBJ1-1, with 8 bases matching TRBD1. This CDR3 is 14 amino acids long. The V gene's germline CDR1 is SGHTA and CDR2 FQGNSA. V was clipped by 1 base and J by 10 bases; unmatched bases: 8. DNA for the CDR3: TGTGCCAGCAGCTTAGACCAGGGGGCGAGAAGAGCTTTCTTT. Protein product: CASSLDQGARRAFF.

The chain links TRBV28 to TRBJ1-2; TRBD1 might be the D (6 bases). Germline V gene lookup returns CDR1 MDHEN and CDR2 SYDVKM. V shed 6 bases and J shed 6 bases, with 11 bases lying between them. There are 12 residues in the CDR3. CDR3 residues: CASSQTGNGYTF. As DNA, the CDR3 is TGTGCCAGCAGCCAGACAGGAAATGGCTACACCTTC.

The chain has TRBV11-2 and TRBJ2-1; 7 bases map to TRBD2. CDR3 size: 17 residues. Per the germline V gene, CDR1 is SGHAT and CDR2 is FQNNGV. The V segment lost 6 bases and the J segment 0 bases; nucleotides outside the gene matches: 11. The CDR3 is CASRPLSGASSYNEQFF. The CDR3 DNA is TGTGCCAGCAGACCTCTCAGCGGGGCCAGCTCCTACAATGAGCAGTTCTTC.

This clone was recorded only once. The chain combines TRBV7-9 with TRBJ2-1; TRBD1 might be the D (5 bases). This CDR3 spans 11 amino acids. CDR1 SEHNR and CDR2 FQNEAQ come from the germline V gene (reference sequence). V was pared by 5 bases and J by 9 bases, with 8 bases between. CDR3 region: CASSSRGEQFF. The CDR3 bases are TGTGCCAGCAGCAGTAGGGGTGAGCAGTTCTTC.

The V and J genes are TRBV25-1 and TRBJ1-2; 8 bases map to TRBD1. This CDR3 comprises 14 residues. Germline loops: CDR1 MGHDK, CDR2 SYGVNS. Unmatched junction bases numbered 8, after V lost 3 bases and J lost 8 bases. The CDR3 DNA is TGTGCCAGCAGTGAGTCGGTCAGGGGGCACGGCTACACCTTC. It encodes CASSESVRGHGYTF.

V gene TRBV5-1 combines with J gene TRBJ2-6; D is perhaps TRBD1 (6 bases). CDR3 size: 17 residues. V lost 0 bases and J 2 bases, leaving 12 bases between the germline ends. The V gene's germline CDR1 is SGHRS and CDR2 YFSETQ. CDR3 loop: CASSLASQGAGANVLTF. Here the CDR3 DNA reads TGCGCCAGCAGCTTGGCTTCACAGGGTGCTGGGGCCAACGTCCTGACTTTC.

V gene TRBV9 combines with J gene TRBJ1-1; TRBD1 might be the D (6 bases). Trimming removed 0 bases at V and 3 bases at J, with 12 bases between. This CDR3 spans 15 amino acids. CDR1 and CDR2 (germline): SGDLS, YYNGEE. Here the CDR3 DNA reads TGTGCCAGCAGCGTAGGTCCAGGGGCGGACACTGAAGCTTTCTTT. This gives the protein CASSVGPGADTEAFF.

This chain links TRBV5-1 with TRBJ1-4; TRBD1 matches 10 bases. This CDR3 spans 16 amino acids. The germline CDR1 and CDR2 sequences are SGHRS and YFSETQ. J was trimmed by 4 bases and V by 7 bases; bases with no gene match: 10. CDR3 sequence (DNA): TGCGCCAGCCGGACAGGGGGGTCATGGGGTAATGAAAAACTGTTTTTT. Translation gives CASRTGGSWGNEKLFF.